These T cell receptor beta chains were read from a single sample in a study of shared clonotypes between healthy human individuals. Measured with immunoSEQ multiplex PCR; TCRdb has only the in-frame clones, and not every one. The table shows under 1,900,000 clones, with about 98.5% occurring only once. The sample consisted of naive CD4+ T cells sorted from blood. The receptors were sampled from a man aged 25-45 years in good health. CDR3s include the opening cysteine and the closing phenylalanine or tryptophan.

j_call: TRBJ1-5; v_call: TRBV2; cdr3_aa: CASSRGQPQHF
j_call: TRBJ1-2; v_call: TRBV25-1; cdr3_aa: CASSEYSHYGYTF
j_call: TRBJ2-3; v_call: TRBV5-1; cdr3_aa: CASSLGGVSTDTQYF
j_call: TRBJ2-1; v_call: TRBV11-2; cdr3_aa: CASSEAHNEQFF
j_call: TRBJ2-5; v_call: TRBV7-7; cdr3_aa: CASSSGEETQYF
j_call: TRBJ2-2; v_call: TRBV9; cdr3_aa: CASSITTGVTSGELFF
j_call: TRBJ1-5; v_call: TRBV9; cdr3_aa: CASSVAGRSYSNQPQHF
j_call: TRBJ2-7; v_call: TRBV7-2; cdr3_aa: CASSLKSTGGSSYEQYF
j_call: TRBJ2-3; v_call: TRBV1; cdr3_aa: CTSSQALSGGRDTQYF
j_call: TRBJ2-1; v_call: TRBV11-2; cdr3_aa: CASSRLGTGYNEQFF
j_call: TRBJ2-1; v_call: TRBV9; cdr3_aa: CASSSGLAYNEQFF
j_call: TRBJ1-1; v_call: TRBV29-1; cdr3_aa: CSADALNTEAFF
j_call: TRBJ2-2; v_call: TRBV18; cdr3_aa: CASSRRGGVTGELFF
j_call: TRBJ1-1; v_call: TRBV7-9; cdr3_aa: CASSPPGGTEAFF
j_call: TRBJ1-2; v_call: TRBV5-1; cdr3_aa: CASSLFGTGVTDGYTF
j_call: TRBJ2-7; v_call: TRBV10-3; cdr3_aa: CAISDVAALSYEQYF
j_call: TRBJ2-7; v_call: TRBV6-6; cdr3_aa: CASSPLAGGAYEQYF
j_call: TRBJ2-3; v_call: TRBV11-3; cdr3_aa: CASSSQVDGDTQYF
j_call: TRBJ2-2; v_call: TRBV9; cdr3_aa: CASSLRAGTGELFF
j_call: TRBJ1-5; v_call: TRBV7-6; cdr3_aa: CASSFTDNQPQHF
j_call: TRBJ2-7; v_call: TRBV30; cdr3_aa: CAWSVGPAETYEQYF
j_call: TRBJ2-2; v_call: TRBV5-1; cdr3_aa: CASSIARNTGELFF
j_call: TRBJ2-3; v_call: TRBV5-4; cdr3_aa: CASSRPGMTDTQYF
j_call: TRBJ2-7; v_call: TRBV9; cdr3_aa: CASSVGLAEDYEQYF
j_call: TRBJ2-7; v_call: TRBV6-6; cdr3_aa: CASGSPDRSYEQYF
j_call: TRBJ2-1; v_call: TRBV5-4; cdr3_aa: CASYSSGRWNEQFF
j_call: TRBJ2-5; v_call: TRBV29-1; cdr3_aa: CSVAHSGGETQYF
j_call: TRBJ1-1; v_call: TRBV6-1; cdr3_aa: CASREESEAFF
j_call: TRBJ2-7; v_call: TRBV4-3; cdr3_aa: CASSQVIGQGRHEQYF
j_call: TRBJ2-7; v_call: TRBV6-5; cdr3_aa: CASSYRTSGRFYEQYF
j_call: TRBJ2-1; v_call: TRBV5-4; cdr3_aa: CASSLGVVQFF
j_call: TRBJ1-2; v_call: TRBV9; cdr3_aa: CASSVAGGVDYGYTF
j_call: TRBJ2-7; v_call: TRBV30; cdr3_aa: CAWSVGGEQYF
j_call: TRBJ1-1; v_call: TRBV7-6; cdr3_aa: CASSLFSLTNTEAFF
j_call: TRBJ2-3; v_call: TRBV5-1; cdr3_aa: CASSFQTADTQYF
j_call: TRBJ2-3; v_call: TRBV5-1; cdr3_aa: CASSLAGLAGADTQYF
j_call: TRBJ2-5; v_call: TRBV7-9; cdr3_aa: CASSLGGLAGDRETQYF
j_call: TRBJ2-7; v_call: TRBV28; cdr3_aa: CASSAPWGRNYEQYF
j_call: TRBJ1-1; v_call: TRBV27; cdr3_aa: CASSPRRQLNTEAFF
j_call: TRBJ2-7; v_call: TRBV18; cdr3_aa: CASSPIPPKGEQYF
j_call: TRBJ1-1; v_call: TRBV20-1; cdr3_aa: CSASPTGEAFF
j_call: TRBJ2-1; v_call: TRBV7-2; cdr3_aa: CASSLSASSYNEQFF
j_call: TRBJ2-1; v_call: TRBV28; cdr3_aa: CASSLAGVNEQFF
j_call: TRBJ2-7; v_call: TRBV19; cdr3_aa: CASSTRQGAYEQYF
j_call: TRBJ1-1; v_call: TRBV11-2; cdr3_aa: CASSLPGRTNTEAFF
j_call: TRBJ2-1; v_call: TRBV18; cdr3_aa: CASSPVTSGSHNEQFF
j_call: TRBJ1-1; v_call: TRBV7-9; cdr3_aa: CASSLVEGTAFF
j_call: TRBJ2-2; v_call: TRBV7-6; cdr3_aa: CASSLVTSGTANTGELFF
j_call: TRBJ1-5; v_call: TRBV5-6; cdr3_aa: CASSLLQGSNQPQHF
j_call: TRBJ2-3; v_call: TRBV9; cdr3_aa: CASSGAGGPGGTQYF
j_call: TRBJ2-7; v_call: TRBV5-1; cdr3_aa: CASSAELTGGLYEQYF
j_call: TRBJ1-4; v_call: TRBV27; cdr3_aa: CASSFGPRTDTTNEKLFF
j_call: TRBJ2-7; v_call: TRBV18; cdr3_aa: CASSPRQGGTYEQYF
j_call: TRBJ2-7; v_call: TRBV5-6; cdr3_aa: CASSTGQVFSYEQYF
j_call: TRBJ2-5; v_call: TRBV9; cdr3_aa: CASSARLAGPQETQYF
j_call: TRBJ2-7; v_call: TRBV30; cdr3_aa: CAWSFMTGFGNEQYF
j_call: TRBJ2-7; v_call: TRBV2; cdr3_aa: CASSEDGFTYEQYF